This T cell receptor beta chain was identified during a study of blood T cells in healthy people across ages. Study findings and constraints: Nothing was known about donor CMV status, and this possibly confounded expanded clonotype changes. The lack of PBMC sorting stopped any conclusive naive versus antigen-experienced comparison.

About this clonotype: Antigen: not known.

Germline CDR1 SNHLY, CDR2 FYNNEI. Trimming removed 7 bases from V and 2 bases from J, with 21 bases in between. This CDR3 spans 16 amino acids. A second PCR of 7 to 11 cycles used a sample-barcoded 5' primer and a J-beta primer mix. From the 5' RACE reads, TCRdb called clonotypes with MiXCR, one entry per CDR3 protein. The repertoire holds 790,000 or so distinct CDR3 sequences, with about 45% as singletons. The chain joins TRBV2 to TRBJ2-7; a possible D gene is TRBD2 (5 bases). The clonotype originates from an elderly man in good health. The specimen was blood. The CDR3 DNA reads as TGTGCCAGCACCACAACTTCGGGGAGAAAGACCTACGAGCAGTACTTC. This encodes CASTTTSGRKTYEQYF.